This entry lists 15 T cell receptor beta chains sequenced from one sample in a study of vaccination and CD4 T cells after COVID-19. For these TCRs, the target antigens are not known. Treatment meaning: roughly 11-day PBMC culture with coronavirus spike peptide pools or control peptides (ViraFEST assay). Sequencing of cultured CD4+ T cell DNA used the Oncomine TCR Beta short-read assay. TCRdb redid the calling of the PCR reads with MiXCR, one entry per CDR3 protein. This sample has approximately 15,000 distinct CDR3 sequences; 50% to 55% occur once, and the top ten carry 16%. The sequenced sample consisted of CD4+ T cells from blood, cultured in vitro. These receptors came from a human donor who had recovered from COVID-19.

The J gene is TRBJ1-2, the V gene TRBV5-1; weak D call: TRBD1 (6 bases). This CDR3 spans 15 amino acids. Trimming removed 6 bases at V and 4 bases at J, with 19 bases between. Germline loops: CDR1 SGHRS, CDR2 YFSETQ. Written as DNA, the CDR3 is TGCGCCAGCACCCAATCGTCTACAGGGATCTATGGCTACACCTTC. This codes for CASTQSSTGIYGYTF.

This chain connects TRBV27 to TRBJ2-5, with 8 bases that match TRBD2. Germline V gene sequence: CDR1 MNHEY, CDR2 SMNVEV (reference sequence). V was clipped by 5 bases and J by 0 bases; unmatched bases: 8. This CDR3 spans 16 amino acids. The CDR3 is CASSLTGGGNQETQYF. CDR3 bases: TGTGCCAGCAGTCTGACTGGCGGGGGGAACCAAGAGACCCAGTACTTC.

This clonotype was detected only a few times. The CDR3 protein is CSARVRDTWYQETQYF. DNA of the CDR3: TGCAGTGCTAGAGTCCGGGACACCTGGTACCAAGAGACCCAGTACTTC. J is TRBJ2-5 and V is TRBV20-1; D may be TRBD1 (6 bases). V dropped 1 base and J dropped 0 bases, with 15 bases sitting between them. The CDR3 spans 16 residues. Germline CDR1 reads DFQATT; CDR2 reads SNEGSKA (reference sequence).

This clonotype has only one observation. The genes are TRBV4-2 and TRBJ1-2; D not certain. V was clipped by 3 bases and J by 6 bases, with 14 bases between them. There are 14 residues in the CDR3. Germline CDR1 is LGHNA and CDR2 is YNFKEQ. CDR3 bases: TGTGCCAGCAGCCAGGAAGGGAATTTCGATGGCTACACCTTC. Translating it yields CASSQEGNFDGYTF.

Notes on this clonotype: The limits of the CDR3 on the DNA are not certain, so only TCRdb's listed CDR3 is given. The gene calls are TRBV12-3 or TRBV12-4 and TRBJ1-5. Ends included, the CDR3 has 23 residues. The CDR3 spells CASTNQTSMYLCASSFSNQPQHF.

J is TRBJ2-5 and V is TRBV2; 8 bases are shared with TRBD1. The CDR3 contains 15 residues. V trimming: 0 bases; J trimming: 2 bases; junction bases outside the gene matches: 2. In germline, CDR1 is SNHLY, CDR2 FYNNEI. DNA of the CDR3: TGTGCCAGCAGTGAAGCGAGGACAGGGCAAGAGACCCAGTACTTC. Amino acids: CASSEARTGQETQYF. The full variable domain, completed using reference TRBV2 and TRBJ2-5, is EPEVTQTPSHQVTQMGQEVILRCVPISNHLYFYWYRQILGQKVEFLVSFYNNEISEKSEIFDDQFSVERPDGSNFTLKIRSTKLEDSAMYFCASSEARTGQETQYFGPGTRLLVL.

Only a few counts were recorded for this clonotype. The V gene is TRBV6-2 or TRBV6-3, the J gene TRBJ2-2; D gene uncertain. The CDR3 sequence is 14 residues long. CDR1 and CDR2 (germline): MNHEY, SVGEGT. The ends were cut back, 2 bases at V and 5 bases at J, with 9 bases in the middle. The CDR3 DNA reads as TGTGCCAGCAGTTACCGTCTCCTTACCGGGGAGCTGTTTTTT. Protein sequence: CASSYRLLTGELFF.

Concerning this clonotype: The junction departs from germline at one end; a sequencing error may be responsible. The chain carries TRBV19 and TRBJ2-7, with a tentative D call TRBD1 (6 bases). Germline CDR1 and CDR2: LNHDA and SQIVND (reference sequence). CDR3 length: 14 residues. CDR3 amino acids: CASTAAGVSHEQYF. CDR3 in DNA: TGTGCCAGTACGGCGGCAGGGGTCTCCCACGAGCAGTACTTC.

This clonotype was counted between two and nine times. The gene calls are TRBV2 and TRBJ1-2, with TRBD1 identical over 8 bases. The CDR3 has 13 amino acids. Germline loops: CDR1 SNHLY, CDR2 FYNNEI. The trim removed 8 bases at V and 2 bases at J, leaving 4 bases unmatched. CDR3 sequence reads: CASGWTGNYGYTF. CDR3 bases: TGTGCCAGCGGATGGACAGGGAACTATGGCTACACCTTC.

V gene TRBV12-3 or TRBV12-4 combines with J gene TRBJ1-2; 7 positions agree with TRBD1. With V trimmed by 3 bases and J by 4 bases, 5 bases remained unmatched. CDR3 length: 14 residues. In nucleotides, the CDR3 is TGTGCCAGCAGTTTTCAGACAGGGACCTATGGCTACACCTTC. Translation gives CASSFQTGTYGYTF.

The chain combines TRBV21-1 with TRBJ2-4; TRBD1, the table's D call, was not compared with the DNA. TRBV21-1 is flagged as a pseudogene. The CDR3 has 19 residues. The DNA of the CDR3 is TGTGCCAGCAGCGCTGAGGTGGGGGCTCAAACCTTAGCCAAAAACATTCAGTACTTC. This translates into CASSAEVGAQTLAKNIQYF.

The CDR3 DNA follows: TGTGCCAGCACCCGACAGGCTAGCGCGAGCTCCTACAATGAGCAGTTCTTC. This encodes CASTRQASASSYNEQFF. The J gene is TRBJ2-1, the V gene TRBV6-1; D tentatively reads TRBD1 or TRBD2 (6 bases each). The CDR3 loop spans 17 amino acids. V was cut by 7 bases and J by 0 bases, with 19 bases left in between. CDR1 and CDR2 (germline): MNHNS, SASEGT.

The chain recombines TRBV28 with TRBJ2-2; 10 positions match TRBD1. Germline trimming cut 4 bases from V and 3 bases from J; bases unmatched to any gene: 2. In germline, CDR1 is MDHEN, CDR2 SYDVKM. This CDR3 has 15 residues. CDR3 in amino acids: CASSSGTGDTGELFF. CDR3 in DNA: TGTGCCAGCAGTTCGGGGACAGGGGACACCGGGGAGCTGTTTTTT.

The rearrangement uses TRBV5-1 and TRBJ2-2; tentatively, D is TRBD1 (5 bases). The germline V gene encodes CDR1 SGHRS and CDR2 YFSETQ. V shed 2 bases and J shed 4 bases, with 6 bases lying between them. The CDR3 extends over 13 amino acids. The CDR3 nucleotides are TGCGCCAGCAGCTTTCAGGGCACCGGGGAGCTGTTTTTT. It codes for CASSFQGTGELFF.

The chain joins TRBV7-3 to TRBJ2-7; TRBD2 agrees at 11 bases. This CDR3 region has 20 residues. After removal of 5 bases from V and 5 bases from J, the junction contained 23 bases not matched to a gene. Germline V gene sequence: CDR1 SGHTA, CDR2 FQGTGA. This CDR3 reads CASSAPPSSGRPNPTHEQYF. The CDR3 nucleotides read TGTGCCAGCAGCGCCCCTCCCTCTAGCGGGAGGCCGAATCCAACCCACGAGCAGTACTTC. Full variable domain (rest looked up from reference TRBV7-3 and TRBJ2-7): GAGVSQTPSNKVTEKGKYVELRCDPISGHTALYWYRQSLGQGPEFLIYFQGTGAADDSGLPNDRFFAVRPEGSVSTLKIQRTERGDSAVYLCASSAPPSSGRPNPTHEQYFGPGTRLTVT.